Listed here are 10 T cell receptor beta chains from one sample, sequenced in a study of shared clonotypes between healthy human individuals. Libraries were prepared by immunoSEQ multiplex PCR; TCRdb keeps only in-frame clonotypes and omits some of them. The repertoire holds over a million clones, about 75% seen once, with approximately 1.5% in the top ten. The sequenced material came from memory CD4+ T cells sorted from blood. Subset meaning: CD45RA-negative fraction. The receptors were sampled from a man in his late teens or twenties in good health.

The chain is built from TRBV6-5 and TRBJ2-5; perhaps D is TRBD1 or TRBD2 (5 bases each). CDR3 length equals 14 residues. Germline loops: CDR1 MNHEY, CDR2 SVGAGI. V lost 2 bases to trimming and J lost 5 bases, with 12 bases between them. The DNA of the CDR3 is TGTGCCAGCAGTTACGGGACCACCCGGGAGACCCAGTACTTC. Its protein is CASSYGTTRETQYF.

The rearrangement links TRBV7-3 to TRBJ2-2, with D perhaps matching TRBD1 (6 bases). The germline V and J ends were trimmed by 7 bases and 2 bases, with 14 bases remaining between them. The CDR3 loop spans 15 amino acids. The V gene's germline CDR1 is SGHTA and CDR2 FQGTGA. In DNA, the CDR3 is TGTGCCAGCAACTCCCCAGGGGTAAACACCGGGGAGCTGTTTTTT. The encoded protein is CASNSPGVNTGELFF.

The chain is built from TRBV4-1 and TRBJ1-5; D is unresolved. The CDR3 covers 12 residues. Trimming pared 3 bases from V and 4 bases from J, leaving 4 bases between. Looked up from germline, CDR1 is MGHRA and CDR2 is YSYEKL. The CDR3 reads CASSHSNQPQHF. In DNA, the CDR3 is TGCGCCAGCAGCCATTCGAATCAGCCCCAGCATTTT.

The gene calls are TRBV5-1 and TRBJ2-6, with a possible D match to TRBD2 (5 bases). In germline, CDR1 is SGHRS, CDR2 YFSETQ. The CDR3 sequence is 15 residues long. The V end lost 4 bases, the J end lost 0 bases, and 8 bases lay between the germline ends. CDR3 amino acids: CASSPLASGANVLTF. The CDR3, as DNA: TGCGCCAGCAGCCCCCTAGCCTCTGGGGCCAACGTCCTGACTTTC.

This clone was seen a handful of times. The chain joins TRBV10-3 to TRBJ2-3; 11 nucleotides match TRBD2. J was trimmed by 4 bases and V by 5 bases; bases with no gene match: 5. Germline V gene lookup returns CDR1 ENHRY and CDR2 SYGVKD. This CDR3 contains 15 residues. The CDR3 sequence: CAISPTSGKADTQYF. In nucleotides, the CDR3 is TGTGCCATCAGTCCGACTAGCGGGAAGGCAGATACGCAGTATTTT.

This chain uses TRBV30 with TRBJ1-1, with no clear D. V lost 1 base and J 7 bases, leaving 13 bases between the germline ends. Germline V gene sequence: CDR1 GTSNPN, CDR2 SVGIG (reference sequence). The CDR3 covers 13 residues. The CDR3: CAWSGRPGGEAFF. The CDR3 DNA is TGTGCCTGGAGTGGGCGGCCAGGTGGTGAAGCTTTCTTT.

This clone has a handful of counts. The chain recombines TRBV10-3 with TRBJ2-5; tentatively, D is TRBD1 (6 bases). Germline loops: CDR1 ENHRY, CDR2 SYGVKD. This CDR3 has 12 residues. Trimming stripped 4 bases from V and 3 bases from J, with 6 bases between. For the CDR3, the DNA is TGTGCCATCAGTGGGACAGAAGAGACCCAGTACTTC. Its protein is CAISGTEETQYF.

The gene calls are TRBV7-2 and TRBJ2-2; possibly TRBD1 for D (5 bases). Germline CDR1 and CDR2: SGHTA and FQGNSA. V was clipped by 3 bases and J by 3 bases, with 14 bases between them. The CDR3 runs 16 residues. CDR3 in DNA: TGTGCCAGCAGCTTCGTAAGGATGACAGACACCGGGGAGCTGTTTTTT. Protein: CASSFVRMTDTGELFF.

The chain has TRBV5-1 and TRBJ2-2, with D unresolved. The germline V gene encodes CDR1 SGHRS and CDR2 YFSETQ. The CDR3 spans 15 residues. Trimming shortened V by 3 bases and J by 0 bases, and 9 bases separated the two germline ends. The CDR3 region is CASSWQTSNTGELFF. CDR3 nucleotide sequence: TGCGCCAGCAGCTGGCAGACATCGAACACCGGGGAGCTGTTTTTT.

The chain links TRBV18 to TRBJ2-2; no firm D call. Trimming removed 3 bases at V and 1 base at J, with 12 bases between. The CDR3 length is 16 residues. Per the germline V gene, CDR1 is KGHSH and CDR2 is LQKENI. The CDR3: CASSPSASMNTGELFF. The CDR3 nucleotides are TGTGCCAGCTCACCTTCCGCCAGTATGAACACCGGGGAGCTGTTTTTT.